This T cell receptor (beta chain) was recovered during a study of radiotherapy plus CTLA-4 blockade in lung cancer. Focal radiation and CTLA-4 blockade (ipilimumab) were tested in chemo-refractory metastatic non-small-cell lung cancer patients. This clone was detected once. V lost 0 bases, J lost 7 bases, and 8 bases lay in between. The germline V gene encodes CDR1 SGDLS and CDR2 YYNGEE. CDR3 length: 12 amino acids. Here immunoSEQ multiplex PCR was the method, and the copy in TCRdb shows in-frame clones only, minus some. Here the sample spans roughly 86,000 clones, less than 90% being singletons. The starting material was peripheral blood, obtained from a patient treated with radiotherapy plus ipilimumab. The receptor was isolated from a human donor with non-small cell lung cancer who had stable disease on radiotherapy plus ipilimumab. V and J are TRBV9 and TRBJ2-7, with unresolved D. The CDR3 nucleotides read TGTGCCAGCAGCGTAGGAGCTGGTGAGCAGTACTTC. Protein product: CASSVGAGEQYF.